What follows are 25 T cell receptor beta chains derived from one specimen sequenced in a study of OX40 agonist ivuxolimab in advanced cancers. Assay: immunoSEQ multiplex PCR; the TCRdb copy retains only in-frame clones and omits some. The sample lists tens of thousands of clones, approximately 90% occurring once. The sample was CD4+ or CD8+ T cells sorted from blood, taken in a trial of the OX40 agonist ivuxolimab. These receptors were obtained from an adult with an advanced solid tumor such as melanoma, head and neck, liver or kidney cancer.

The chain is built from TRBV5-1 and TRBJ2-3, with D possibly TRBD1 on 6 matching bases. This CDR3 contains 14 residues. Trimming removed 2 bases from V and 0 bases from J, with 7 bases in between. Looked up from germline, CDR1 is SGHRS and CDR2 is YFSETQ. CDR3 bases: TGCGCCAGCAGCTTTGGACAGAGCACAGATACGCAGTATTTT. Residues: CASSFGQSTDTQYF. Combining the CDR3 with reference TRBV5-1 and TRBJ2-3 gives the whole variable domain KAGVTQTPRYLIKTRGQQVTLSCSPISGHRSVSWYQQTPGQGLQFLFEYFSETQRNKGNFPGRFSGRQFSNSRSEMNVSTLELGDSALYLCASSFGQSTDTQYFGPGTRLTVL.

The CDR3 DNA sequence: TGTGCCAGCAGTGAACTGGCAGGGGGAGGCTACACCTTC. Translated, it gives CASSELAGGGYTF. The chain combines TRBV6-1 with TRBJ1-2; 7 bases fit TRBD1. CDR1 and CDR2 (germline): MNHNS, SASEGT. With V trimmed by 2 bases and J by 8 bases, 5 bases remained unmatched. The CDR3 runs 13 residues.

This sequence joins TRBV7-2 and TRBJ1-4; possibly TRBD1 for D (5 bases). Germline V gene data show CDR1 as SGHTA and CDR2 as FQGNSA. This CDR3 contains 11 residues. The V gene lost 7 bases and the J gene lost 8 bases, with 8 bases spanning the gap. The CDR3 sequence is CASTYREKLFF. DNA for the CDR3: TGTGCCAGCACCTACAGGGAAAAACTGTTTTTT. Supplemented by reference TRBV7-2 and TRBJ1-4, the full variable domain reads GAGVSQSPSNKVTEKGKDVELRCDPISGHTALYWYRQSLGQGLEFLIYFQGNSAPDKSGLPSDRFSAERTGGSVSTLTIQRTQQEDSAVYLCASTYREKLFFGSGTQLSVL.

The CDR3 spells CASSLGLAGVEETQYF. CDR3 sequence (DNA): TGTGCCAGCAGCTTGGGACTAGCGGGAGTTGAGGAGACCCAGTACTTC. This chain connects TRBV5-6 to TRBJ2-5, with 12 bases lining up with TRBD2. V was pared by 0 bases and J by 5 bases, with 5 bases of the junction left unmatched. Germline-derived CDR1 and CDR2 are SGHDT and YYEEEE. The CDR3 runs to 16 residues. The variable domain in full, with the rest retrieved from reference TRBV5-6 and TRBJ2-5, is DAGVTQSPTHLIKTRGQQVTLRCSPKSGHDTVSWYQQALGQGPQFIFQYYEEEERQRGNFPDRFSGHQFPNYSSELNVNALLLGDSALYLCASSLGLAGVEETQYFGPGTRLLVL.

CDR3 sequence: CASSQQLRDIQYF. For the CDR3, the DNA is TGCGCCAGCAGCCAACAACTAAGGGACATTCAGTACTTC. The J gene is TRBJ2-4, the V gene TRBV4-1; unclear D gene. Per the germline V gene, CDR1 is MGHRA and CDR2 is YSYEKL. The V gene lost 2 bases and the J gene lost 8 bases, with 10 bases spanning the gap. The CDR3 contains 13 residues.

This rearrangement joins TRBV7-6 to TRBJ2-2; D gene unclear. V lost 4 bases and J lost 1, with 10 bases in between. The germline CDR1 and CDR2 sequences are SGHVS and FNYEAQ. This CDR3 has 15 amino acids. The CDR3 region has the DNA TGTGCCAGCAGCTCGTGGGGTCGGAACACCGGGGAGCTGTTTTTT. This gives the protein CASSSWGRNTGELFF.

CDR3 sequence (DNA): TGTGCCAGTAGGACAGAGGGGGGCGGGGAGCTGTTTTTT. This gives the protein CASRTEGGGELFF. This chain connects TRBV25-1 to TRBJ2-2, with D tentatively TRBD1 or TRBD2 (6 bases each). This CDR3 region has 13 residues. Trimming left V 9 bases short and J 7 bases short, with 15 bases between. Per germline, CDR1 MGHDK and CDR2 SYGVNS.

V usage is TRBV28 and J usage is TRBJ1-1; maybe TRBD1 (6 bases). CDR3 length: 12 amino acids. Germline CDR1 and CDR2: MDHEN and SYDVKM. V was cut by 6 bases and J by 9 bases, with 14 bases left in between. For the CDR3, the DNA is TGTGCCAGCAGCCTGAGGACAGATAAAGCTTTCTTT. Amino acids: CASSLRTDKAFF.

The V gene is TRBV2, the J gene TRBJ2-1; 8 bases map to TRBD2. J lost 3 bases, V lost 8 bases, and 6 bases had no gene match. Looked up from germline, CDR1 is SNHLY and CDR2 is FYNNEI. CDR3 length: 14 amino acids. The chain's CDR3 is CASLTSGYYNEQFF. In DNA form, the CDR3 reads TGTGCCAGCCTCACTAGCGGATACTACAATGAGCAGTTCTTC.

The rearrangement uses TRBV5-1 and TRBJ2-7, with 9 positions matching TRBD2. Per the germline V gene, CDR1 is SGHRS and CDR2 is YFSETQ. CDR3 length equals 14 residues. V was pared by 2 bases and J by 2 bases, with 2 bases of the junction left unmatched. The CDR3: CASSFSGGAYEQYF. As DNA, the CDR3 is TGCGCCAGCAGCTTTAGCGGGGGAGCCTACGAGCAGTACTTC.

The rearrangement links TRBV5-5 to TRBJ1-5; D gene unclear. The CDR3 is made up of 14 amino acids. V lost 4 bases and J lost 0, with 8 bases in between. In germline, CDR1 is SGHKS, CDR2 YYEKEE (reference sequence). The CDR3 spells CASSPGHSNQPQHF. The CDR3 bases are TGTGCCAGCAGCCCCGGCCATAGCAATCAGCCCCAGCATTTT.

The chain has TRBV7-9 and TRBJ1-2; D ambiguous. Trimming shortened V by 2 bases and J by 3 bases, and 16 bases separated the two germline ends. This CDR3 comprises 16 residues. Per germline, CDR1 SEHNR and CDR2 FQNEAQ (reference sequence). The CDR3 is CASSLFPHLSDYGYTF. For the CDR3, the DNA is TGTGCCAGCAGCTTATTCCCCCACCTGTCAGACTATGGCTACACCTTC.

V gene TRBV5-4 combines with J gene TRBJ2-3; 7 nucleotides line up with TRBD2. This CDR3 region has 13 residues. The germline V gene has CDR1 SGHNT and CDR2 YYREEE (reference sequence). J gave up 4 bases and V 8 bases, and 7 bases lay outside the gene matches. CDR3 protein: CASRWEGSDTQYF. The CDR3 nucleotides are TGTGCCAGTCGCTGGGAGGGGTCAGATACGCAGTATTTT.

This rearrangement joins TRBV25-1 to TRBJ2-7; D is unresolved. The V gene lost 3 bases and the J gene lost 2 bases, with 11 bases spanning the gap. CDR1 and CDR2 from the germline V gene are MGHDK and SYGVNS. The CDR3 is 14 residues long. CDR3 loop: CASSEPGSTYEQYF. CDR3 bases: TGTGCCAGCAGTGAGCCCGGGTCCACCTACGAGCAGTACTTC.

The J gene is TRBJ1-1, the V gene TRBV7-2; 7 nucleotides agree with TRBD1. The CDR3 is 16 residues long. J lost 0 bases, V lost 5 bases, and 9 bases had no gene match. In germline, CDR1 is SGHTA, CDR2 FQGNSA. The CDR3 sequence is CASSLAGGGMNTEAFF. The CDR3 bases are TGTGCCAGCAGCCTCGCGGGAGGGGGCATGAACACTGAAGCTTTCTTT.

The count of this clone is one. This sequence joins TRBV14 and TRBJ2-3, with D hard to call. The CDR3 spans 14 residues. Per the germline V gene, CDR1 is SGHDN and CDR2 is FVKESK. V was cut by 3 bases and J by 4 bases, with 11 bases left in between. The CDR3 loop reads CASSHRPPADTQYF. The CDR3 nucleotides are TGTGCCAGCAGCCATCGGCCGCCCGCAGATACGCAGTATTTT.

J is TRBJ2-7 and V is TRBV5-6; a possible D gene is TRBD2 (6 bases). In germline, CDR1 is SGHDT, CDR2 YYEEEE. This CDR3 comprises 14 residues. The V end was cut by 1 base, the J end by 4 bases, with 12 bases between. CDR3 DNA sequence: TGTGCCAGCAGCTTGTACGGGAGTCTATACGAGCAGTACTTC. Translated: CASSLYGSLYEQYF.

The chain couples TRBV9 to TRBJ1-3, with TRBD1 as a possible D gene (5 bases). CDR1 is SGDLS, CDR2 YYNGEE, per germline. The V gene lost 3 bases and the J gene lost 1 base, with 14 bases spanning the gap. The CDR3 has 16 amino acids. This CDR3 is CASSAWTQRSGNTIYF. In nucleotides, the CDR3 is TGTGCCAGCAGCGCCTGGACACAGCGATCTGGAAACACCATATATTTT.

DNA of the CDR3: TGTGCCAGCAGCTTCCCGTACGGGGAGCTGTTTTTT. Translated: CASSFPYGELFF. The chain couples TRBV7-9 to TRBJ2-2; D unresolved. Between the trimmed V and J ends, which lost 3 bases and 7 bases, there was a span of 6 bases. The CDR3 totals 12 residues. Germline CDR1 and CDR2: SEHNR and FQNEAQ (reference sequence).

The chain links TRBV5-4 to TRBJ2-7; 11 nucleotides agree with TRBD2. The V and J ends lost 2 bases and 2 bases, in that order; junction bases with no gene match: 6. Germline-derived CDR1 and CDR2 are SGHNT and YYREEE (reference sequence). The CDR3 has 16 amino acids. The CDR3 reads CASSLRTSGYTYEQYF. The CDR3 coding sequence is TGTGCCAGCAGCTTACGGACTAGCGGGTACACCTACGAGCAGTACTTC.

The V and J genes are TRBV7-9 and TRBJ2-2; the match to TRBD2 covers 14 bases. CDR3 size: 18 residues. Germline values: CDR1 SEHNR, CDR2 FQNEAQ (reference sequence). V was pared by 7 bases and J by 4 bases, with 11 bases of the junction left unmatched. CDR3 amino acids: CASTNPGLAGAGTGELFF. The CDR3 nucleotides read TGTGCCAGCACCAATCCGGGACTAGCGGGAGCTGGCACCGGGGAGCTGTTTTTT.

The V call is TRBV9, the J call TRBJ1-2; 7 bases are shared with TRBD1. The CDR3 totals 13 residues. Germline trimming cut 1 base from V and 7 bases from J; bases unmatched to any gene: 4. The germline CDR1 and CDR2 sequences are SGDLS and YYNGEE. CDR3 region: CASSVKGGGGYTF. CDR3 DNA: TGTGCCAGCAGCGTAAAAGGGGGCGGTGGCTACACCTTC.

The chain combines TRBV9 with TRBJ2-1; possibly TRBD1 for D (6 bases). V was pared by 7 bases and J by 5 bases, with 10 bases between. There are 12 residues in the CDR3. Per germline, CDR1 SGDLS and CDR2 YYNGEE. The CDR3 here is CASGTGNNEQFF. CDR3 bases: TGTGCCAGCGGTACAGGGAACAATGAGCAGTTCTTC.

The chain carries TRBV30 and TRBJ1-6; D unresolved. Germline CDR1 GTSNPN, CDR2 SVGIG (reference sequence). The CDR3 covers 18 residues. Trimming took 1 base from V and 8 from J, leaving 24 bases between them. The CDR3, as DNA: TGTGCCTGGAGTGGCGCGAATTCGAGGAGTGGACTATATTCACCCCTCCACTTT. It is translated as CAWSGANSRSGLYSPLHF.

The V gene is TRBV4-2, the J gene TRBJ2-2; 7 bases fit TRBD2. Trimming removed 1 base from V and 4 bases from J; junction bases left unmatched: 9. Germline loops: CDR1 LGHNA, CDR2 YNFKEQ. This CDR3 is built from 17 residues. The CDR3 DNA sequence: TGTGCCAGCAGCCAAGCTAAGGCTAGCGGCTTCACCGGGGAGCTGTTTTTT. This codes for CASSQAKASGFTGELFF.